This TCR beta chain was recovered during a study of blood T cell repertoires in COVID-19. Study information: COVID-19 samples from acute and convalescent phases originated in the United States, Italy and Spain.

Repertoires were generated with immunoSEQ multiplex PCR, while TCRdb's copy carries only in-frame clones and drops some. The data contain more than 70,000 clones, just over 85% of them seen just once; the ten biggest clones take up 20% to 25%. V was pared by 2 bases and J by 6 bases, with 10 bases between. The length of the CDR3 is 13 residues. From germline, CDR1 is MDHEN and CDR2 SYDVKM. This receptor was obtained from an elderly woman in a cohort sampled during active or convalescent COVID-19. The genes are TRBV28 and TRBJ2-5; no firm D call. Sequencing input: peripheral blood. CDR3 coding DNA: TGTGCCAGCAGTTTACGTAGCCCGAAGACCCAGTACTTC. Protein: CASSLRSPKTQYF. Full variable domain (outside the CDR3, taken from reference TRBV28 and TRBJ2-5): DVKVTQSSRYLVKRTGEKVFLECVQDMDHENMFWYRQDPGLGLRLIYFSYDVKMKEKGDIPEGYSVSREKKERFSLILESASTNQTSMYLCASSLRSPKTQYFGPGTRLLVL.